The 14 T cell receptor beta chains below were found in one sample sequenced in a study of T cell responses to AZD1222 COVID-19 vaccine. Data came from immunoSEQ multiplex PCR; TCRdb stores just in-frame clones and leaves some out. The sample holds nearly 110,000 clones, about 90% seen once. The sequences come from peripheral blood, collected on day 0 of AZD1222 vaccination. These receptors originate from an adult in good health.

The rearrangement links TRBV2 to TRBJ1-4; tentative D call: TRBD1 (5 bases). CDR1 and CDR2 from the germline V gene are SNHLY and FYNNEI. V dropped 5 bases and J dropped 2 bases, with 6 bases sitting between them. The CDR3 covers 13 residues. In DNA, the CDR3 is TGTGCCAGCAGTCGGGGGACTAATGAAAAACTGTTTTTT. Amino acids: CASSRGTNEKLFF.

CDR3 bases: TGTGCCAGCAGCTTAACGTCGTTGCACAGCGAGACCCAGTACTTC. This gives the protein CASSLTSLHSETQYF. The rearrangement joins TRBV7-3 to TRBJ2-5; D gene unclear. This CDR3 is built from 15 residues. Trimming took 0 bases from V and 5 from J, leaving 13 bases between them. Germline CDR1 and CDR2: SGHTA and FQGTGA.

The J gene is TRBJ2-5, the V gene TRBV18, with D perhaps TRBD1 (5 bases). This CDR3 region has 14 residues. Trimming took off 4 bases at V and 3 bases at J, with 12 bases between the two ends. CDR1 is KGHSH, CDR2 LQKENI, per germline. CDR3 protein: CASSLLTDEETQYF. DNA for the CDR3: TGTGCCAGCTCACTTTTGACAGATGAAGAGACCCAGTACTTC.

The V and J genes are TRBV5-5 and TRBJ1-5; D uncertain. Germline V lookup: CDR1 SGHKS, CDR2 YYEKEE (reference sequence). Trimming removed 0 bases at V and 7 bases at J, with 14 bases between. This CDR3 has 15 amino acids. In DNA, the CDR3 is TGTGCCAGCAGCTTGGGGTTGGGTACGGGCCAGCCCCAGCATTTT. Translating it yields CASSLGLGTGQPQHF.

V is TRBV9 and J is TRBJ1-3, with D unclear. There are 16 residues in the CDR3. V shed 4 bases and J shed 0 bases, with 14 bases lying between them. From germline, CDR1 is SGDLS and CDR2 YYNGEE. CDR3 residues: CASSSEGMSSGNTIYF. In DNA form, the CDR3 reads TGTGCCAGCAGCTCAGAAGGCATGAGCTCTGGAAACACCATATATTTT. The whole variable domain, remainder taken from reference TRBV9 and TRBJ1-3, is DSGVTQTPKHLITATGQRVTLRCSPRSGDLSVYWYQQSLDQGLQFLIQYYNGEERAKGNILERFSAQQFPDLHSELNLSSLELGDSALYFCASSSEGMSSGNTIYFGEGSWLTVV.

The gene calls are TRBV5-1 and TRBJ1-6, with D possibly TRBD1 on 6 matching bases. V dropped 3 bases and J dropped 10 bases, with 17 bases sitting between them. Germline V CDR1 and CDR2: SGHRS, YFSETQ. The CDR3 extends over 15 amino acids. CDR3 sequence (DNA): TGCGCCAGCAGCTGGAAGGGGGGACCTGACTCACCCCTCCACTTT. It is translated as CASSWKGGPDSPLHF.

The CDR3 protein is CATNRGLDTGELFF. The CDR3 nucleotides are TGTGCCACTAACCGGGGATTGGACACCGGGGAGCTGTTTTTT. The chain joins TRBV10-3 to TRBJ2-2, with D possibly matching TRBD2 (5 bases). This CDR3 has 14 residues. The V end lost 10 bases, the J end lost 3 bases, and 15 bases lay between the germline ends. CDR1 and CDR2 (germline): ENHRY, SYGVKD.

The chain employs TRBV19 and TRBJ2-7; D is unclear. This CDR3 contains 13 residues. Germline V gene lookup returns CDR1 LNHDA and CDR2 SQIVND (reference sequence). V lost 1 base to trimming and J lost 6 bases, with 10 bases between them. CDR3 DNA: TGTGCCAGTAGTATAGGCCGACTGGGCGAGCAGTACTTC. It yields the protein CASSIGRLGEQYF.

This chain's CDR3 is CASSPEPGQGYNEQFF. CDR3 nucleotide sequence: TGTGCCAGCTCACCAGAGCCAGGACAGGGATACAATGAGCAGTTCTTC. This chain connects TRBV18 to TRBJ2-1, with 8 bases identical to TRBD1. Trimming removed 2 bases from V and 4 bases from J; junction bases left unmatched: 7. From germline, CDR1 is KGHSH and CDR2 LQKENI. CDR3 length: 16 amino acids.

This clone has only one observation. CDR3 bases: TGTGCCAGCAGTCCCCTGGCAGGGTGGTACGAGCAGTACTTC. It yields the protein CASSPLAGWYEQYF. The rearrangement joins TRBV6-5 to TRBJ2-7; weak D call: TRBD1 (5 bases). This CDR3 spans 14 amino acids. Germline assignment: CDR1 MNHEY and CDR2 SVGAGI. The V gene lost 5 bases and the J gene lost 4 bases, with 15 bases spanning the gap.

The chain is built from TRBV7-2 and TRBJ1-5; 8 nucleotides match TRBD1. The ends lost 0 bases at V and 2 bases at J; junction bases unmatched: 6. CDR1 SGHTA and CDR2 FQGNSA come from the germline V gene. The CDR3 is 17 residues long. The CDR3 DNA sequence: TGTGCCAGCAGCTTAGCCGCAGGGGGACAGGGCAATCAGCCCCAGCATTTT. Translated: CASSLAAGGQGNQPQHF.

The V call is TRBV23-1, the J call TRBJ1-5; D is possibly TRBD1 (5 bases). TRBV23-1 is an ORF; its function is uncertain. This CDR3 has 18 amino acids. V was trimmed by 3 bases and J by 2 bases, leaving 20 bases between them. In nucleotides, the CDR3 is TGCGCCAGCAGTCACGGGGGGAAGATCATTTATGGCAATCAGCCCCAGCATTTT. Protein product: CASSHGGKIIYGNQPQHF.

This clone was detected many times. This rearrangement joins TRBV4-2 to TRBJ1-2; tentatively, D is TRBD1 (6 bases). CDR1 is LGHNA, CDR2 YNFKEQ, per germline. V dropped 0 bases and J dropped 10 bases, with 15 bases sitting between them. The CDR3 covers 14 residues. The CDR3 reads CASSQDEGRGFYTF. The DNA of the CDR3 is TGTGCCAGCAGCCAAGATGAAGGCAGGGGATTCTACACCTTC.

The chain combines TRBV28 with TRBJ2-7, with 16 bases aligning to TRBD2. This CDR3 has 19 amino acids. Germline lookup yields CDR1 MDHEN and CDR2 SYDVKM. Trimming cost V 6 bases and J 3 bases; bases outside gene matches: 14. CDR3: CASSPALGLAGGLIYEQYF. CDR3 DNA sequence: TGTGCCAGCAGCCCCGCTCTGGGACTAGCGGGGGGGCTTATCTACGAGCAGTACTTC.